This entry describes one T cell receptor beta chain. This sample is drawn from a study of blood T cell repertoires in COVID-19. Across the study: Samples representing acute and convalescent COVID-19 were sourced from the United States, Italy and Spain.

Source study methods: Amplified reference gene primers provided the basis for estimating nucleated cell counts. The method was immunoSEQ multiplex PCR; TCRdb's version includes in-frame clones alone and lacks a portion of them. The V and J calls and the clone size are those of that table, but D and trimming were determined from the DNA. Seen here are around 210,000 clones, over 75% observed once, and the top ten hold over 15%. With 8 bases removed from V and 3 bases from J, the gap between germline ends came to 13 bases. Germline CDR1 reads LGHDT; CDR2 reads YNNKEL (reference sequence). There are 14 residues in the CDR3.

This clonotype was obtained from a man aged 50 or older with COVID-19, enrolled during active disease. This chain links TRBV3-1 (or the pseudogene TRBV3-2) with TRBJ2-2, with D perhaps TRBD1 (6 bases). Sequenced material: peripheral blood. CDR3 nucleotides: TGTGCCAGCCGCCCACAGGGTTACACCGGGGAGCTGTTTTTT. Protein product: CASRPQGYTGELFF.